The rows below give T cell receptor beta chains drawn from one sample of a study of CD4+ T cells in melanoma. Only in-frame clones appear in the TCRdb table, and some are missing; sequencing was by immunoSEQ multiplex PCR. The sample lists fewer than 11,000 clones, roughly 69% seen once, with about 24% in the top ten. The source material was cells from a culture (not recorded whether cultured in vitro). These receptor sequences come from a human donor with melanoma. Both conserved end residues are part of each CDR3. D genes are given only for firm matches. Rows give clone size only sometimes, using once, few, many, or a class for an expanded clone.

v_gene: TRBV12-5; j_gene: TRBJ2-2; d_gene: .; abundance: once; CDR3nt: TGTGCTTGCGAGGAGACCGGGGAGCTGTTTTTT; CDR3aa: CACEETGELFF
v_gene: TRBV5-1; j_gene: TRBJ1-1; d_gene: .; abundance: .; CDR3nt: TGCGCCAGCAGCTCCAGTACAGCCGGGACAATTGAAGCTTTCTTT; CDR3aa: CASSSSTAGTIEAFF
v_gene: TRBV7-2; j_gene: TRBJ1-2; d_gene: .; abundance: medium-sized; CDR3nt: TGTGCCAGCAGCTTTTTGGCTAACTATGGCTACACCTTC; CDR3aa: CASSFLANYGYTF
v_gene: TRBV2; j_gene: TRBJ1-5; d_gene: TRBD1; abundance: .; CDR3nt: TGTGCCAGCAGTTATACAGGGGGGTTAGAGCCCCAGCATTTT; CDR3aa: CASSYTGGLEPQHF
v_gene: TRBV2; j_gene: TRBJ1-1; d_gene: .; abundance: .; CDR3nt: TGTGCCAGCACCCGAAAGGGGACACCCGGGGCCCTCACTGAAGCTTTCTTT; CDR3aa: CASTRKGTPGALTEAFF
v_gene: TRBV18; j_gene: TRBJ1-2; d_gene: TRBD1; abundance: few; CDR3nt: TGTGCCAGCTCACCCGGGACAGTCCGGATCCCTAACTATGGCTACACCTTC; CDR3aa: CASSPGTVRIPNYGYTF
v_gene: TRBV7-8; j_gene: TRBJ1-1; d_gene: .; abundance: .; CDR3nt: TGTGCCAGCAGCTTAGTTCTGGGTAAGGGGGTATCGAACACTGAAGCTTTCTTT; CDR3aa: CASSLVLGKGVSNTEAFF
v_gene: TRBV10-1; j_gene: TRBJ2-3; d_gene: TRBD2; abundance: few; CDR3nt: TGCGCCAGCAGTGTTAGCGGGGGGACAGATACGCAGTATTTT; CDR3aa: CASSVSGGTDTQYF
v_gene: TRBV15; j_gene: TRBJ2-6; d_gene: .; abundance: .; CDR3nt: TGTGCCACCAGCAGAGTAAGGAGCTCTGGGGCCAACGTCCTGACTTTC; CDR3aa: CATSRVRSSGANVLTF
v_gene: TRBV30; j_gene: TRBJ1-1; d_gene: .; abundance: .; CDR3nt: TGTGCCTGGAGTGTCGTCAGCAAGAGCGAAGCTTTCTTT; CDR3aa: CAWSVVSKSEAFF
v_gene: TRBV6-5; j_gene: TRBJ1-1; d_gene: .; abundance: .; CDR3nt: TGTGCCAGCAGTTACAAGGGGAACACTGAAGCTTTCTTT; CDR3aa: CASSYKGNTEAFF
v_gene: TRBV5-1; j_gene: TRBJ2-1; d_gene: TRBD2; abundance: .; CDR3nt: TGCGCCAGCAGCTTGGTTGGCGGGGGGGGGAACAATGAGCAGTTCTTC; CDR3aa: CASSLVGGGGNNEQFF
v_gene: TRBV28; j_gene: TRBJ2-7; d_gene: .; abundance: .; CDR3nt: TGTGCCAGCAGTTACCCCAATTCCTACGAGCAGTACTTC; CDR3aa: CASSYPNSYEQYF
v_gene: TRBV19; j_gene: TRBJ1-5; d_gene: .; abundance: few; CDR3nt: TGTGCCAGTAGTCCCCTACAGGGTAATCAGCCCCAGCATTTT; CDR3aa: CASSPLQGNQPQHF
v_gene: TRBV19; j_gene: TRBJ1-5; d_gene: TRBD1; abundance: few; CDR3nt: TGTGCCAGTAGTATAGCCCCGGACAGGGTCAATCAGCCCCAGCATTTT; CDR3aa: CASSIAPDRVNQPQHF
v_gene: TRBV13; j_gene: TRBJ2-5; d_gene: TRBD1; abundance: .; CDR3nt: TGTGCCAGCAGCTTAGAGGATGCAGGGGGCGAGACCCAGTACTTC; CDR3aa: CASSLEDAGGETQYF
v_gene: TRBV5-4; j_gene: TRBJ1-2; d_gene: .; abundance: .; CDR3nt: TGTGCCAGCAGCTTGCCAGGGAAGCGTAACTATGGCTACACCTTC; CDR3aa: CASSLPGKRNYGYTF
v_gene: TRBV14; j_gene: TRBJ2-3; d_gene: .; abundance: .; CDR3nt: TGTGCCAGCAGCCAGTACAAAGCCCGGGATACGCAGTATTTT; CDR3aa: CASSQYKARDTQYF
v_gene: TRBV7-3; j_gene: TRBJ1-1; d_gene: .; abundance: once; CDR3nt: TGTGCCAGCAGCCCTGGGGCAGCTCCTGGGACTTTCTTT; CDR3aa: CASSPGAAPGTFF
v_gene: TRBV6-1; j_gene: TRBJ1-1; d_gene: .; abundance: .; CDR3nt: TGTGCCAGCAGTGATATTCACGGGGCCTCCAATACCCCAGCTTTCTTT; CDR3aa: CASSDIHGASNTPAFF
v_gene: TRBV28; j_gene: TRBJ1-2; d_gene: .; abundance: medium-sized; CDR3nt: TGTGCCAGCAGTTTGCGGGGGGCCAGCTATGGCTACACCTTC; CDR3aa: CASSLRGASYGYTF
v_gene: TRBV7-3; j_gene: TRBJ2-3; d_gene: TRBD2; abundance: few; CDR3nt: TGTGCCAGCAGCTACGGGACTAGCGGGGGCACAGATACGCAGTATTTT; CDR3aa: CASSYGTSGGTDTQYF
v_gene: TRBV9; j_gene: TRBJ2-7; d_gene: TRBD2; abundance: .; CDR3nt: TGTGCCAGCAGCGCCGGGACTAGCGGGGGGGCCCACGAGCAGTACTTC; CDR3aa: CASSAGTSGGAHEQYF
v_gene: TRBV7-9; j_gene: TRBJ2-3; d_gene: .; abundance: .; CDR3nt: TGTGCCAGCAGCCGCACTTCACCAGATACGCAGTATTTT; CDR3aa: CASSRTSPDTQYF
v_gene: TRBV30; j_gene: TRBJ2-7; d_gene: TRBD2; abundance: .; CDR3nt: TGTGCCTGGAGTGTGGGGGGGTTCTCCTACGAGCAGTACTTC; CDR3aa: CAWSVGGFSYEQYF
v_gene: TRBV7-6; j_gene: TRBJ1-6; d_gene: TRBD1; abundance: .; CDR3nt: TGTGCCAGCAGCTCGTCCGGGACAGGGGGCGCGTTCAATTCACCCCTCCACTTT; CDR3aa: CASSSSGTGGAFNSPLHF